These 23 T cell receptor beta chains originate from one sample sequenced in a study of response to subunit inactivated influenza vaccine. MiXCR, run by TCRdb on the RT-PCR reads, gives a single entry per CDR3 protein. Of 500,000 to 600,000 distinct CDR3 sequences listed, roughly 12% are singletons. This sample comprised PBMCs from blood, obtained on the day of vaccination. These receptors were taken from a man aged 50 to 60 who received an inactivated influenza vaccine.

At least ten counts were recorded for this clonotype. The rearrangement uses TRBV6-5 and TRBJ2-3; D is possibly TRBD2 (5 bases). This CDR3 is built from 15 residues. With 0 bases removed from V and 4 bases from J, the gap between germline ends came to 11 bases. Looked up from germline, CDR1 is MNHEY and CDR2 is SVGAGI. Written as DNA, the CDR3 is TGTGCCAGCAGTTACTCAAGGGAGCGTGCAGATACGCAGTATTTT. Encoded protein: CASSYSRERADTQYF.

This clonotype was seen a few times. The chain has TRBV7-9 and TRBJ2-1, with 15 bases fitting TRBD2. Germline-derived CDR1 and CDR2 are SEHNR and FQNEAQ (reference sequence). J lost 9 bases, V lost 4 bases, and 4 bases had no gene match. The CDR3 is made up of 15 amino acids. The DNA of the CDR3 is TGTGCCAGCAGCTCCCGGACTAGCGGGAGGGGTGAGCAGTTCTTC. Protein sequence: CASSSRTSGRGEQFF.

The table lists this clonotype with a few counts. V gene TRBV12-3 or TRBV12-4 combines with J gene TRBJ2-1; 7 bases line up with TRBD2. Losses at the gene ends were 6 bases for V and 7 bases for J; bases not matched to a gene: 12. This CDR3 contains 15 residues. The CDR3 here is CASRSAGDGSNEQFF. The CDR3 DNA follows: TGTGCCAGCAGGTCCGCGGGAGATGGCTCAAATGAGCAGTTCTTC.

This clonotype was detected ten times or more. V usage is TRBV6-2 or TRBV6-3 and J usage is TRBJ2-7, with D unclear. CDR1 MNHEY and CDR2 SVGEGT come from the germline V gene. The length of the CDR3 is 14 residues. Trimming stripped 6 bases from V and 3 bases from J, with 15 bases between. The CDR3 protein is CASRVRRNYYEQYF. The DNA of the CDR3 is TGTGCCAGCAGGGTGAGACGGAACTACTACGAGCAGTACTTC.

Notes on this clonotype: One end of the junction does not line up with germline, which may come from a read error. The rearrangement joins TRBV20-1 to TRBJ2-1, with 12 bases fitting TRBD1. This CDR3 is built from 15 residues. CDR1 DFQATT and CDR2 SNEGSKA come from the germline V gene (reference sequence). CDR3: CSPRWGQGALNEQFF. The CDR3 region has the DNA TGCAGTCCTAGATGGGGACAGGGGGCGCTCAATGAGCAGTTCTTC.

This clonotype occurred a few times. This chain links TRBV7-2 with TRBJ2-7; 9 bases align to TRBD1. The junction had 7 bases not matched to a gene; V was cut back by 0 bases and J by 7 bases. The CDR3 consists of 15 residues. Germline loops: CDR1 SGHTA, CDR2 FQGNSA. CDR3 sequence (DNA): TGTGCCAGCAGCTTAGCCCCGGGACAGGGAATAGAGCAGTACTTC. Protein sequence: CASSLAPGQGIEQYF. Looking up the rest from reference TRBV7-2 and TRBJ2-7 gives the full variable domain: GAGVSQSPSNKVTEKGKDVELRCDPISGHTALYWYRQSLGQGLEFLIYFQGNSAPDKSGLPSDRFSAERTGGSVSTLTIQRTQQEDSAVYLCASSLAPGQGIEQYFGPGTRLTVT.

The chain combines TRBV20-1 with TRBJ2-1; TRBD1 matches 8 bases. Germline trimming cut 2 bases from V and 7 bases from J; bases unmatched to any gene: 7. Germline values: CDR1 DFQATT, CDR2 SNEGSKA (reference sequence). The CDR3 is 14 residues long. As DNA, the CDR3 is TGCAGTGCTAGAAACCGGGACAGGTTGAATGAGCAGTTCTTC. Encoded protein: CSARNRDRLNEQFF.

There are a few counts of this clonotype. The chain is built from TRBV29-1 and TRBJ2-5, with unresolved D. This CDR3 is built from 11 residues. The germline V gene encodes CDR1 SQVTM and CDR2 ANQGSEA. Trimming took 7 bases from V and 3 from J, leaving 9 bases between them. The CDR3 nucleotides read TGCAGCGGCCGGGCAGAAGAGACCCAGTACTTC. Translated: CSGRAEETQYF.

J is TRBJ2-1 and V is TRBV20-1; TRBD2 might be the D (5 bases). Trimming cost V 7 bases and J 3 bases, with 10 bases left between them. CDR1 DFQATT and CDR2 SNEGSKA come from the germline V gene (reference sequence). The length of the CDR3 is 12 residues. The CDR3 here is CSGLEDYNEQFF. The CDR3 DNA reads as TGCAGTGGGCTGGAGGACTACAATGAGCAGTTCTTC.

The gene calls are TRBV5-1 and TRBJ2-2, with a weak D call TRBD2 (6 bases). The CDR3 is 16 amino acids. The V and J ends lost 4 bases and 6 bases respectively, with 19 bases between them. The V gene's germline CDR1 is SGHRS and CDR2 YFSETQ. CDR3 sequence reads: CASSGGLYGPPGELFF. In DNA form, the CDR3 reads TGCGCCAGCAGCGGGGGACTGTACGGGCCCCCCGGGGAGCTGTTTTTT.

The J gene is TRBJ1-1, the V gene TRBV15; 8 positions agree with TRBD1. CDR3 length: 14 residues. V gave up 5 bases and J gave up 1 base; unmatched junction bases: 3. Germline CDR1 is LNHNV and CDR2 is YYDKDF (reference sequence). The CDR3: CATSRDRGNTEAFF. The CDR3 nucleotides read TGTGCCACCAGCCGTGACAGGGGGAACACTGAAGCTTTCTTT.

The chain is built from TRBV27 and TRBJ2-1; D unresolved. Germline V gene sequence: CDR1 MNHEY, CDR2 SMNVEV (reference sequence). With 5 bases removed from V and 4 bases from J, the gap between germline ends came to 18 bases. The CDR3 is made up of 16 amino acids. CDR3 nucleotides: TGTGCCAGCAGTACCGCTCTTAACGGAGCATACAATGAGCAGTTCTTC. Its translation is CASSTALNGAYNEQFF.

This clonotype was seen a few times. The chain joins TRBV6-1 to TRBJ2-1, with D possibly matching TRBD2 (6 bases). There are 14 residues in the CDR3. Germline V gene lookup returns CDR1 MNHNS and CDR2 SASEGT. Trimming left V 7 bases short and J 6 bases short, with 16 bases between. CDR3 loop: CASKTSPAGNEQFF. CDR3 bases: TGTGCCAGCAAAACTAGCCCCGCAGGCAATGAGCAGTTCTTC.

This clonotype was seen at least ten times. J is TRBJ2-1 and V is TRBV5-1; a weak D match, TRBD2 (5 bases). V lost 1 base and J lost 5, with 19 bases in between. The CDR3 length is 17 residues. In germline, CDR1 is SGHRS, CDR2 YFSETQ. CDR3: CASSLRSRATYHNEQFF. The CDR3 nucleotides are TGCGCCAGCAGCTTGAGGTCGCGGGCCACATACCACAATGAGCAGTTCTTC. The full variable domain, in which reference TRBV5-1 and TRBJ2-1 provide the parts outside the CDR3, is KAGVTQTPRYLIKTRGQQVTLSCSPISGHRSVSWYQQTPGQGLQFLFEYFSETQRNKGNFPGRFSGRQFSNSRSEMNVSTLELGDSALYLCASSLRSRATYHNEQFFGPGTRLTVL.

This clonotype was seen ten or more times. The rearrangement joins TRBV12-3 or TRBV12-4 to TRBJ2-7; D gene ambiguous. V was pared by 6 bases and J by 4 bases, with 7 bases between. CDR3 length: 11 amino acids. The CDR3 nucleotides read TGTGCCAGCAGCACACCTTACGAGCAGTACTTC. Translation gives CASSTPYEQYF.

Comments on this clonotype: Germline and junction disagree at one end, which may indicate a read error. The chain employs TRBV5-1 and TRBJ2-7, with D perhaps TRBD2 (5 bases). The CDR3 contains 14 residues. CDR1 and CDR2 (germline): SGHRS, YFSETQ. In DNA form, the CDR3 reads TGCGCCAGCAGCTTGGCGGGGAACTCCTACGAGCGGTACTTC. The encoded protein is CASSLAGNSYERYF.

The rearrangement joins TRBV28 to TRBJ2-2; 10 bases match TRBD2. From germline, CDR1 is MDHEN and CDR2 SYDVKM. The V gene end was trimmed by 6 bases and the J gene end by 4 bases; junction bases not matched to a gene: 8. The CDR3 sequence is 16 residues long. CDR3 DNA: TGTGCCAGCAGCTTCAGCGGGAGGGCCAGCACCGGGGAGCTGTTTTTT. Translating gives CASSFSGRASTGELFF.

This chain uses TRBV28 with TRBJ2-1, with 7 bases fitting TRBD1. J lost 8 bases, V lost 6 bases, and 10 bases had no gene match. CDR3 length equals 14 residues. Germline loops: CDR1 MDHEN, CDR2 SYDVKM. The CDR3 loop is CASRDWDRVDEQFF. The CDR3 DNA follows: TGTGCCAGCAGGGATTGGGACAGAGTCGATGAGCAGTTCTTC.

This clonotype was counted between two and nine times. The V call is TRBV7-9, the J call TRBJ2-2; D possibly corresponds to TRBD2 (5 bases). V lost 2 bases to trimming and J lost 5 bases, with 15 bases between them. Germline-derived CDR1 and CDR2 are SEHNR and FQNEAQ (reference sequence). The length of the CDR3 is 16 residues. The CDR3 spells CASSLFRTQGTGELFF. CDR3 DNA: TGTGCCAGCAGCTTATTTCGGACTCAAGGTACCGGGGAGCTGTTTTTT.

This chain connects TRBV28 to TRBJ1-5, with D possibly TRBD1 on 6 matching bases. The CDR3 length is 14 residues. Trimming shortened V by 6 bases and J by 5 bases, and 14 bases separated the two germline ends. Germline-derived CDR1 and CDR2 are MDHEN and SYDVKM. The CDR3 nucleotides are TGTGCCAGCAGCTACATGGGGGGGCATCAGCCCCAGCATTTT. Its translation is CASSYMGGHQPQHF.

This sequence joins TRBV5-4 and TRBJ2-7; D may match TRBD1 or TRBD2 (5 bases each). From germline, CDR1 is SGHNT and CDR2 YYREEE (reference sequence). Trimming took off 4 bases at V and 7 bases at J, with 21 bases between the two ends. The CDR3 is 15 residues long. The CDR3 DNA is TGTGCCAGCAGCCCGGCCGGGACCCTCATTAGGGAGCAGTACTTC. Protein product: CASSPAGTLIREQYF. Complete variable domain (other parts from reference TRBV5-4 and TRBJ2-7): ETGVTQSPTHLIKTRGQQVTLRCSSQSGHNTVSWYQQALGQGPQFIFQYYREEENGRGNFPPRFSGLQFPNYSSELNVNALELDDSALYLCASSPAGTLIREQYFGPGTRLTVT.

There are many counts of this clonotype. This chain connects TRBV28 to TRBJ2-2, with 10 bases aligning to TRBD1. There are 18 residues in the CDR3. V trimming: 1 base; J trimming: 4 bases; junction bases outside the gene matches: 9. Germline V gene sequence: CDR1 MDHEN, CDR2 SYDVKM. Here the CDR3 reads CASSLFPGQGTSTGELFF. The CDR3 coding sequence is TGTGCCAGCAGTTTATTCCCGGGACAGGGGACTAGCACCGGGGAGCTGTTTTTT.

This rearrangement joins TRBV14 to TRBJ2-3, with no clear D. The CDR3 is made up of 14 amino acids. Trimming removed 1 base at V and 4 bases at J, with 9 bases between. The germline CDR1 and CDR2 sequences are SGHDN and FVKESK. This CDR3 is CASSQVSLPDTQYF. CDR3 in DNA: TGTGCCAGCAGCCAAGTCTCGTTACCAGATACGCAGTATTTT.